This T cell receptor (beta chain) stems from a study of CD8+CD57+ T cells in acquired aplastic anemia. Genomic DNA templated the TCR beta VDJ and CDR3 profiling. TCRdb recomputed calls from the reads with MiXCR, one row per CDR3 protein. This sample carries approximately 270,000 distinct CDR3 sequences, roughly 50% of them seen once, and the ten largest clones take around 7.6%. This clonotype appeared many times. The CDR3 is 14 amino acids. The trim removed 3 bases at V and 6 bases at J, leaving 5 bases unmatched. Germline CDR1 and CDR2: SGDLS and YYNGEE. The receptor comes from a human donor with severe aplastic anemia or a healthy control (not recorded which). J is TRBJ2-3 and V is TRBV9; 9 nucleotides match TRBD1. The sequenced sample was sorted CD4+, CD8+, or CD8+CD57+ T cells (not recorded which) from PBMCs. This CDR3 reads CASSADRGGDTQYF. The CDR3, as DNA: TGTGCCAGCAGCGCGGACAGGGGAGGTGATACGCAGTATTTT.